The 15 T cell receptor beta chains reported below all come from one sample, sequenced in a study of OX40 agonist ivuxolimab in advanced cancers. Profiled with immunoSEQ multiplex PCR; TCRdb holds only in-frame clones, not every one. Of 70,000 or so clones detected, approximately 90% appear once; the ten largest clones hold just under 0.3%. Material: CD4+ or CD8+ T cells sorted from blood, obtained in a trial of the OX40 agonist ivuxolimab. These receptors all come from an adult with an advanced solid tumor such as melanoma, head and neck, liver or kidney cancer.

V usage is TRBV2 and J usage is TRBJ2-5, with D perhaps given as TRBD1 or TRBD2 (5 bases each). The CDR3 covers 13 residues. Germline V gene data show CDR1 as SNHLY and CDR2 as FYNNEI. V was shortened by 8 bases and J by 0 bases, with 10 bases between the two germline ends. CDR3 in DNA: TGTGCCAGCCCCGGGACGAACCAAGAGACCCAGTACTTC. This encodes CASPGTNQETQYF.

This chain uses TRBV6-5 with TRBJ2-2; D may be TRBD2 (5 bases). V shed 0 bases and J shed 5 bases, with 13 bases lying between them. The CDR3 has 16 amino acids. The germline gives CDR1 MNHEY, CDR2 SVGAGI. The CDR3 DNA reads TGTGCCAGCAGTTACTCGAGGACTGGCTTTACCGGGGAGCTGTTTTTT. This sequence encodes CASSYSRTGFTGELFF.

The chain uses TRBV5-1 and TRBJ2-1; D uncertain. Trimming stripped 0 bases from V and 7 bases from J, with 8 bases between. The CDR3 has 13 residues. Germline V gives CDR1 SGHRS, CDR2 YFSETQ. The CDR3 is CASSLGLGNEQFF. The CDR3 nucleotides are TGCGCCAGCAGCTTGGGACTGGGGAATGAGCAGTTCTTC.

The chain joins TRBV7-6 to TRBJ1-3; no clear D. Trimming shortened V by 0 bases and J by 2 bases, and 8 bases separated the two germline ends. This CDR3 has 15 amino acids. The germline V gene has CDR1 SGHVS and CDR2 FNYEAQ. This chain's CDR3 is CASSLAQATGNTIYF. The CDR3 coding sequence is TGTGCCAGCAGCTTAGCGCAAGCGACTGGAAACACCATATATTTT.

The chain employs TRBV7-9 and TRBJ2-5; either TRBD1 or TRBD2 may supply D (5 bases each). TRBJ2-7 matches the DNA end more closely, so the J call is doubtful. The CDR3 sequence is 13 residues long. Germline V gene data show CDR1 as SEHNR and CDR2 as FQNEAQ (reference sequence). CDR3: CASSGTNTYEQYF. CDR3 nucleotide sequence: TGTGCCAGCAGCGGGACCAATACCTACGAGCAGTACTTC.

The rearrangement uses TRBV5-6 and TRBJ2-2; D is perhaps TRBD1 (6 bases). Germline assignment: CDR1 SGHDT and CDR2 YYEEEE. V lost 4 bases and J lost 6, with 16 bases in between. The CDR3 spans 15 residues. CDR3 DNA: TGTGCCAGCAGCAGCTTATATTGGGGGCCCGGGGAGCTGTTTTTT. It specifies CASSSLYWGPGELFF.

V gene TRBV5-1 combines with J gene TRBJ2-1; TRBD2 agrees at 9 bases. Looked up from germline, CDR1 is SGHRS and CDR2 is YFSETQ. CDR3 length: 15 amino acids. The V gene end was trimmed by 3 bases and the J gene end by 4 bases; junction bases not matched to a gene: 5. The CDR3 reads CASSSGLAPYNEQFF. CDR3 bases: TGCGCCAGCAGCTCAGGACTAGCGCCATACAATGAGCAGTTCTTC.

This chain links TRBV11-2 with TRBJ2-3, with D possibly TRBD1 on 6 matching bases. CDR1 is SGHAT, CDR2 FQNNGV, per germline. With 6 bases removed from V and 6 bases from J, the gap between germline ends came to 19 bases. The CDR3 is made up of 15 amino acids. As DNA, the CDR3 is TGTGCCAGCAGACAGGGACGGGCGAGAACGGATACGCAGTATTTT. Translated, it gives CASRQGRARTDTQYF.

The chain carries TRBV29-1 and TRBJ2-1, with D tentatively TRBD2 (6 bases). Germline loops: CDR1 SQVTM, CDR2 ANQGSEA. V was pared by 0 bases and J by 5 bases, with 14 bases between. The CDR3 consists of 15 residues. CDR3 bases: TGCAGCGTTGAAGAGGACGGGAGACGTAACAATGAGCAGTTCTTC. Encoded protein: CSVEEDGRRNNEQFF.

The V call is TRBV6-6, the J call TRBJ2-1, with TRBD1 as a possible D gene (5 bases). V was clipped by 8 bases and J by 7 bases, with 18 bases between them. The CDR3 is 14 amino acids. Germline loops: CDR1 MNHNY, CDR2 SVGAGI (reference sequence). The CDR3 bases are TGTGCCAGCGGGGCGGATTATACGTCGAATGAGCAGTTCTTC. Its translation is CASGADYTSNEQFF.

The chain combines TRBV6-6 with TRBJ1-2; D is undetermined. The CDR3 has 15 residues. Between the trimmed V and J ends, which lost 4 bases and 1 base, there was a span of 13 bases. The germline CDR1 and CDR2 sequences are MNHNY and SVGAGI (reference sequence). CDR3 residues: CASSFRGERNYGYTF. DNA for the CDR3: TGTGCCAGCAGTTTCCGTGGGGAACGTAACTATGGCTACACCTTC.

The chain recombines TRBV6-7 with TRBJ2-7, with D possibly being TRBD1 (7 bases). TRBV6-7 is an ORF, and what it does is uncertain. CDR3 length: 13 residues. V was pared by 10 bases and J by 5 bases, with 18 bases between. Written as DNA, the CDR3 is TGTGCCACTCATAAACAGGGGAGGCACGAGCAGTACTTC. Translated: CATHKQGRHEQYF.

This sequence joins TRBV6-1 and TRBJ2-7, with 12 bases lining up with TRBD2. The CDR3 consists of 16 residues. Germline CDR1 and CDR2: MNHNS and SASEGT. J gave up 6 bases and V 4 bases, and 10 bases lay outside the gene matches. CDR3 loop: CASSVALAGGPVEQYF. The CDR3 DNA reads TGTGCCAGCAGTGTCGCGCTAGCGGGAGGGCCGGTCGAGCAGTACTTC.

The chain is built from TRBV19 and TRBJ2-7, with 11 bases fitting TRBD2. V lost 6 bases, J lost 6 bases, and 4 bases stayed unmatched. In germline, CDR1 is LNHDA, CDR2 SQIVND (reference sequence). The CDR3 spans 13 residues. Written as DNA, the CDR3 is TGTGCCAGTAGCCTTCTAGCGGGAGGCGAGCAGTACTTC. Translated, it gives CASSLLAGGEQYF.

The V gene is TRBV9, the J gene TRBJ1-2; possible D gene TRBD1, 6 bases. The V end was cut by 2 bases, the J end by 0 bases, with 8 bases between. Per the germline V gene, CDR1 is SGDLS and CDR2 is YYNGEE. The CDR3 totals 14 residues. The CDR3 DNA reads TGTGCCAGCAGCGTCAGGGGCACTAACTATGGCTACACCTTC. Translated: CASSVRGTNYGYTF.